The rows below give T cell receptor beta chains drawn from one sample of a study of metastatic and nonmetastatic thyroid tumors. TCRdb reassembled clones from the PCR reads with MiXCR. The sample lists around 15,000 clones; about 13% were seen once. Sequenced sample: blood. The receptors were sampled from a female donor with papillary thyroid cancer or a benign thyroid nodule (not recorded which). Some clones in this sample may be carry-over from other donors' samples. Each CDR3 is given with its conserved first and last residue. The order of the fields is clone size, D gene, V gene, J gene, CDR3 protein, CDR3 DNA. D genes are given only for firm matches. Some rows have no size entry. The others give once, few or many, or a class for an expanded clone.

>-|-|TRBV20-1|TRBJ2-7
CSADPQGPGVNEKYF
TGCAGTGCCGACCCCCAGGGCCCCGGGGTCAACGAGAAGTACTTC
>few|-|TRBV19|TRBJ2-1
CASRDWAGDDNEQFF
TGTGCCAGCCGCGACTGGGCGGGCGATGACAATGAGCAGTTCTTC
>many|TRBD1|TRBV29-1|TRBJ1-1
CSGRQGGTEAFF
TGCAGCGGTCGACAGGGCGGGACTGAAGCTTTCTTT
>many|-|TRBV9|TRBJ2-1
CASSVPQGGDNEQFF
TGTGCCAGCAGCGTACCGCAGGGGGGGGACAATGAGCAGTTCTTC
>-|TRBD2|TRBV5-5|TRBJ2-5
CTSSLAPAGGRETQYF
TGTACCAGCAGCTTGGCCCCAGCGGGAGGCAGGGAGACCCAGTACTTC
>many|TRBD1|TRBV7-3|TRBJ1-2
CASGQQGDSIYGYTF
TGTGCCAGCGGACAACAGGGGGACTCAATCTATGGCTACACCTTC
>-|TRBD1|TRBV7-2|TRBJ2-7
CASSLVGQGYEQYF
TGTGCCAGCAGCTTAGTCGGACAGGGGTACGAGCAGTACTTC
>few|TRBD1|TRBV19|TRBJ2-3
CASSNRGVGTDTQYF
TGTGCCAGTAGTAACAGGGGGGTCGGCACAGATACGCAGTATTTT
>many|-|TRBV20-1|TRBJ2-1
CSATGPLGNEQFF
TGCAGTGCCACCGGGCCGCTAGGGAATGAGCAGTTCTTC
>many|TRBD2|TRBV10-3|TRBJ2-1
CATLAGGLGNEQFF
TGTGCCACCCTAGCGGGAGGACTAGGCAATGAGCAGTTCTTC
>many|-|TRBV7-3|TRBJ2-1
CASSQTRDSYNEQFF
TGTGCCAGCAGCCAAACTAGGGACTCCTACAATGAGCAGTTCTTC
>many|-|TRBV5-5|TRBJ2-7
CASSHGQTSSYEQYF
TGTGCCAGCAGCCATGGACAGACGAGCTCCTACGAGCAGTACTTC
>few|-|TRBV4-3|TRBJ1-5
CASSQDWGASNQPQHF
TGCGCCAGCAGCCAAGATTGGGGGGCAAGCAATCAGCCCCAGCATTTT
>many|TRBD2|TRBV19|TRBJ2-7
CASSPFRGLAENYEQYF
TGTGCCAGTAGTCCCTTTAGGGGACTAGCGGAAAACTACGAGCAGTACTTC
>-|-|TRBV12-3/TRBV12-4|TRBJ2-7
CASLKDSLPYEQYF
TGTGCCAGCCTGAAGGACAGCCTTCCCTACGAGCAGTACTTC
>many|-|TRBV18|TRBJ1-1
CASSPGEDTEAFF
TGTGCCAGCTCACCAGGAGAGGACACTGAAGCTTTCTTT
>many|-|TRBV6-1|TRBJ2-5
CASSDGTEQETQYF
TGTGCCAGCAGTGATGGGACTGAACAAGAGACCCAGTACTTC
>medium-sized|-|TRBV10-3|TRBJ2-1
CAISESAGPLGTGEQFF
TGTGCCATCAGTGAGTCGGCAGGGCCGCTGGGGACGGGTGAGCAGTTCTTC
>few|-|TRBV6-2/TRBV6-3|TRBJ1-2
CASAGAQYGYTF
TGTGCCAGCGCTGGGGCTCAGTATGGCTACACCTTC
>-|-|TRBV20-1|TRBJ1-2
CSARERAGGYTF
TGCAGTGCTAGAGAAAGGGCGGGGGGCTACACCTTC
>many|TRBD1|TRBV4-1|TRBJ1-6
CASSQARTGGLSYNSPLHF
TGCGCCAGCAGCCAAGCCCGGACAGGGGGTTTATCCTATAATTCACCCCTCCACTTT
>medium-sized|-|TRBV28|TRBJ1-5
CASTLPRRPQHF
TGTGCCAGCACACTCCCTCGGCGGCCCCAGCATTTT
>many|-|TRBV20-1|TRBJ1-1
CSAPRTREGEAFF
TGCAGTGCCCCCAGGACGAGGGAGGGTGAAGCTTTCTTT
>many|TRBD1|TRBV28|TRBJ1-4
CASSFGTGYNEKLFF
TGTGCCAGCAGTTTTGGGACAGGCTATAATGAAAAACTGTTTTTT
>medium-sized|TRBD2|TRBV28|TRBJ2-5
CAALAGGRETQYF
TGTGCCGCACTAGCGGGGGGCAGGGAGACCCAGTACTTC
>once|-|TRBV20-1|TRBJ1-1
CSAGLDARGWLNTEAFF
TGCAGTGCCGGCTTGGACGCAAGGGGTTGGTTAAACACTGAAGCTTTCTTT
>medium-sized|-|TRBV6-1|TRBJ1-4
CASSFQPGGSEKLFF
TGTGCCAGCAGTTTCCAGCCTGGGGGGAGCGAAAAACTGTTTTTT
>many|TRBD2|TRBV30|TRBJ2-1
CAWRTPRTSWYNEQFF
TGTGCCTGGCGAACCCCCCGGACTAGCTGGTACAATGAGCAGTTCTTC
>many|TRBD1|TRBV28|TRBJ1-2
CASSSPGTGDGYTF
TGTGCCAGCAGTTCACCCGGGACAGGGGATGGCTACACCTTC
>medium-sized|TRBD1|TRBV19|TRBJ1-6
CASTGTDVSPLHF
TGTGCCAGTACCGGGACAGACGTCTCACCCCTCCACTTT
>few|-|TRBV6-6|TRBJ1-6
CASSYSTSPGSPLHF
TGTGCCAGCAGTTACTCGACCAGCCCGGGTTCACCACTCCACTTT
>many|-|TRBV15|TRBJ1-4
CATSSSGRVLHEKLFF
TGTGCCACCAGCAGTTCTGGACGGGTCTTACATGAAAAACTGTTTTTT
>medium-sized|TRBD2|TRBV12-3/TRBV12-4|TRBJ2-1
CASSSHRGLGNNEQFF
TGTGCCAGCAGTTCCCATAGGGGACTAGGAAACAATGAGCAGTTCTTC
>-|-|TRBV24-1|TRBJ2-2
CATSVGSDTGELFF
TGTGCCACCAGTGTGGGAAGTGACACCGGGGAGCTGTTTTTT
>few|-|TRBV27|TRBJ1-2
CASSVRRKDYGYTF
TGTGCCAGCAGTGTCAGGAGGAAGGACTATGGCTACACCTTC
>many|-|TRBV30|TRBJ1-1
CAWSVSSSTEAFF
TGTGCCTGGAGTGTGTCTAGTAGCACTGAAGCTTTCTTT
>many|TRBD1|TRBV2|TRBJ2-7
CASSDGTGRYEQYF
TGTGCCAGCAGTGACGGGACAGGACGCTACGAGCAGTACTTC
>medium-sized|-|TRBV2|TRBJ1-5
CASSVGAVNQPQHF
TGTGCCAGCAGCGTCGGGGCCGTCAATCAGCCCCAGCATTTT
>once|TRBD1|TRBV16|TRBJ2-1
CASSPIAGTGEGSYYNEQFF
TGTGCCAGCAGTCCCATCGCCGGGACAGGGGAGGGAAGCTACTACAATGAGCAGTTCTTC
>medium-sized|-|TRBV10-3|TRBJ1-2
CAISGSANYGYTF
TGTGCCATCAGTGGGTCGGCTAACTATGGCTACACCTTC
>many|TRBD2|TRBV5-1|TRBJ2-5
CASSLDPTSGTLETQYF
TGCGCCAGCAGCTTGGACCCGACTAGCGGAACCCTAGAGACCCAGTACTTC
>-|-|TRBV27|TRBJ1-2
CASSSRARYGYTF
TGTGCCAGCAGTTCCAGGGCCAGATATGGCTACACATTC
>many|-|TRBV9|TRBJ2-7
CASSATDTYEQYF
TGTGCCAGCAGCGCCACAGATACCTACGAGCAGTACTTC